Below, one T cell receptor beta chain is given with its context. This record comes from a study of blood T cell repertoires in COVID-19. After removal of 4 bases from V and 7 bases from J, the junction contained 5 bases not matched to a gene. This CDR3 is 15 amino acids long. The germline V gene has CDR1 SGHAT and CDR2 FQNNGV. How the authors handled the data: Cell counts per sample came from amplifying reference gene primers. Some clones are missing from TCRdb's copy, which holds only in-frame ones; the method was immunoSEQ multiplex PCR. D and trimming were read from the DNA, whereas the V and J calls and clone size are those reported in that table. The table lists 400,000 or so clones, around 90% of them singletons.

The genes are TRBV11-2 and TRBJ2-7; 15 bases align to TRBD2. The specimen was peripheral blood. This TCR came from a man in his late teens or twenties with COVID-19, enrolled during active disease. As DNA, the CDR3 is TGTGCCAGCAGCTCATGGACTAGCGGGAGGGTTGAGCAGTACTTC. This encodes CASSSWTSGRVEQYF.